The entry below gives a single T cell receptor beta chain sequence along with its context. V lost 6 bases, J lost 5 bases, and 23 bases lay in between. Per the germline V gene, CDR1 is MDHEN and CDR2 is SYDVKM. This CDR3 has 17 residues. The data were obtained in a study of blood T cell repertoires in COVID-19. Study-wide background: Collection of acute and convalescent COVID-19 samples took place in the United States, Italy and Spain. T cells, B-cell-depleted T cells, or PBMCs provided the cDNA or gDNA that served as material.

TCRdb's copy holds only in-frame clones and misses some; the assay was immunoSEQ multiplex PCR. Of 70,000 or so clones listed, just under 90% are singletons. The chain is built from TRBV28 and TRBJ2-1; D is undetermined. This clonotype was sampled from a woman older than 75 with active COVID-19. Material: peripheral blood. CDR3 residues: CASRPQLLQASDNEQFF. The CDR3 nucleotides are TGTGCCAGCAGACCCCAGCTGTTGCAGGCGTCCGACAATGAGCAGTTCTTC.